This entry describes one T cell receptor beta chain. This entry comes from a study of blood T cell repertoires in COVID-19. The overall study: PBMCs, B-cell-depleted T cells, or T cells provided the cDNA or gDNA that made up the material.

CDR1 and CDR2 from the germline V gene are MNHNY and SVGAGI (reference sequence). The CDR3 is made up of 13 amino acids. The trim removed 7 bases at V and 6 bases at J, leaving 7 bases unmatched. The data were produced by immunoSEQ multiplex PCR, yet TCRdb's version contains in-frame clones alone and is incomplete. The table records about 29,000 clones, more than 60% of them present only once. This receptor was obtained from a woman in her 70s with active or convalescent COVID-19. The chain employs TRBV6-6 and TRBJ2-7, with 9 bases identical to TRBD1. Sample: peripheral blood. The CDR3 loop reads CASNDNRGREQYF. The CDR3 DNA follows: TGTGCCAGCAACGACAACAGGGGGCGCGAGCAGTACTTC.